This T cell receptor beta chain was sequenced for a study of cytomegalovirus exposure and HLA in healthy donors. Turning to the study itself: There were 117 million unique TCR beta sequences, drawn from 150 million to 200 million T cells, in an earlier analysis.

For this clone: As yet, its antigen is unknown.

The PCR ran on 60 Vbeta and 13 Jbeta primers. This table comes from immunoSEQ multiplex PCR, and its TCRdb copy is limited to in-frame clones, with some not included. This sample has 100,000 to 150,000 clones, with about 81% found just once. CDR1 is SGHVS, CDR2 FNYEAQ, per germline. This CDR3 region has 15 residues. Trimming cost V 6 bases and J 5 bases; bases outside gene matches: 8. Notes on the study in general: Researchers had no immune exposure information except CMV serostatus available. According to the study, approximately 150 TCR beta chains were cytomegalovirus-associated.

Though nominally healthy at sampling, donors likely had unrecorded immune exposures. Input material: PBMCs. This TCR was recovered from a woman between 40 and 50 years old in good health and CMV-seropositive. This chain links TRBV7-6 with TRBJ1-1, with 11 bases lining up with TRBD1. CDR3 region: CASSYGQGAETEAFF. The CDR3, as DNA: TGTGCCAGCAGTTACGGACAGGGGGCGGAAACTGAAGCTTTCTTT.